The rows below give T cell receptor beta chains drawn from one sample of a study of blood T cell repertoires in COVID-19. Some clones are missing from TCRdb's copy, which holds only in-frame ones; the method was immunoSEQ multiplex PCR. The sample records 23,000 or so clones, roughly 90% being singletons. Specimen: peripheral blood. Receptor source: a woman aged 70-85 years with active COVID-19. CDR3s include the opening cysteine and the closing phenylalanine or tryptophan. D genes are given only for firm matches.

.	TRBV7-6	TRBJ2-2	CASSLRTSNTGELFF
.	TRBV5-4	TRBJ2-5	CASSVGRGLQETQYF
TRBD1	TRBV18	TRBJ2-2	CASSPRAGGYTGELFF
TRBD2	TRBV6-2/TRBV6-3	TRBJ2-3	CASSLTSGGIQGTQYF
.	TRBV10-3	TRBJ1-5	CATGPGANQPQHF
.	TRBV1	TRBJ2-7	CTSSQPSGPFPYEQYF
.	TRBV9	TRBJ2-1	CASSVKGGRYNEQFF
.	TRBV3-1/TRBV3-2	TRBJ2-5	CASSHAGPMNF
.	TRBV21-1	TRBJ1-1	CASSPRDSRETEAFF
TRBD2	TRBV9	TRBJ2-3	CASSVASGVTTDTQYF
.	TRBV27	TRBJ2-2	CASSQTWTAGELFF
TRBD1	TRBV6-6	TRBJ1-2	CASSLSGQENYGYTF
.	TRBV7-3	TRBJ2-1	CASRGATTYNEQFF
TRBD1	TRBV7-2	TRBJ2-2	CASSLQGQAYTGELFF
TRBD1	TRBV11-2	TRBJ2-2	CASSDSHRGQGLTGELFF
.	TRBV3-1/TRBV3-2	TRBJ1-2	CASSLKIGQTFRYGYTF
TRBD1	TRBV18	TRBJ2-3	CASSQDRVKGTDTQYF
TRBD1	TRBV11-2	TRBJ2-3	CASSLGQGSADTQYF
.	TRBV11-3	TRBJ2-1	CASSFLSNEQFF
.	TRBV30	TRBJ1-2	CAWSLGREGQYGYTF
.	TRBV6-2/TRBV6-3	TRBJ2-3	CASSYSAGTDTQYF
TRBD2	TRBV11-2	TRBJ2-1	CASSLVRGGGYEQFF
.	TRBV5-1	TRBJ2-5	CASSSDTGHQETQYF
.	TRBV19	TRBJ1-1	CASSPGAGDTEAFF
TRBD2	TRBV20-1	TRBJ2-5	CSASLAGGETQYF
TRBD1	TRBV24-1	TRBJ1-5	CATRPDRVGWPQHF
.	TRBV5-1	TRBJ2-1	CASSTGNSYNEQFF
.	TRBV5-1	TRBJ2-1	CASSPLSRGPYNEQFF
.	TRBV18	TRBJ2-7	CASSPPSQSYEQYF
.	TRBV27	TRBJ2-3	CASSYRPQVGTDTQYF
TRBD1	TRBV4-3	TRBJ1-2	CASSQDTNRGGGYTF
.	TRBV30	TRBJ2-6	CAWSGRRSGGANVLTF
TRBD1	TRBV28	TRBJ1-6	CASSPQDRANSPLHF
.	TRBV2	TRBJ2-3	CASNEGPGDTQYF
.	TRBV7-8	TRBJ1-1	CASSQNKNTEAFF
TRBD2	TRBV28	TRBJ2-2	CASSLPGGAGGELFF
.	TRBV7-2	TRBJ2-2	CASSLAPTRTGELFF
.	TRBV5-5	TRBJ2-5	CASSLGGGAYETQYF
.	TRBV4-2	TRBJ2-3	CASSHVTEGDTQYF
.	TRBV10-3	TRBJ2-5	CAISESGGGGETQYF
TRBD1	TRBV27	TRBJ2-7	CASSLYGTGRIYEQYF
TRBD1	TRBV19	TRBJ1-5	CASIGQDIAQHF
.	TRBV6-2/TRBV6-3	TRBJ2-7	CASSWGDYEQYF
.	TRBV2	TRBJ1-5	CASSSLAGNQPQHF
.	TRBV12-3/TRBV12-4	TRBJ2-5	CASRRTGEETQYF
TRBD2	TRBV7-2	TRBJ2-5	CASSISGRGETQYF
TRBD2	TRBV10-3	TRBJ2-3	CAISESASGGATDTQYF
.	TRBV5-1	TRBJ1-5	CASSLETGGQPQHF
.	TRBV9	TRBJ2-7	CASSVEGGKTYEQYF
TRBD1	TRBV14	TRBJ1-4	CASSQDLGQAQKLFF
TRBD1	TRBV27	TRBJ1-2	CASRRQGAYGYTF
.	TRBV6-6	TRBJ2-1	CASSNAGFRIF
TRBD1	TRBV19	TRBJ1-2	CASSTGQPHIYGYTF
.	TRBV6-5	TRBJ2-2	CASRDSPAGAGELFF